Sequencing of this T cell receptor (beta chain) was carried out in a study of blood T cells in healthy people across ages. Next came a second PCR, run for about 7 to 12 cycles, which used a sample-barcoded 5' primer along with a J-beta primer mix. TCRdb re-derived calls from the 5' RACE reads in MiXCR, one entry per CDR3 protein. The sample has 1.5 million to 2 million distinct CDR3 sequences; 49% are singletons. This clonotype was sampled from a woman aged 40 to 50 in good health. Sequencing used blood.

CDR3 bases: TGTGCCAGCAGCTTTGGGCAATACAATGAGCAGTACTTC. This codes for CASSFGQYNEQYF. The rearrangement joins TRBV7-8 to TRBJ2-1; D is undetermined. The J call may not be correct, given that the DNA end is closer to TRBJ2-7. The CDR3 totals 13 residues. Germline V CDR1 and CDR2: SGHVS, FQNEAQ.